This T cell receptor beta chain is drawn from a study of blood T cells in healthy people across ages. Findings and caveats of the study: Measured against age, TCR beta diversity per million T cells decreased in a roughly linear manner. Diversity figures based on one million T cells were deemed too low.

Alongside a J-beta primer mix, a sample-barcoded 5' primer served in a second PCR lasting roughly 7 to 11 cycles. Each cDNA molecule received a tag from a template-switch adaptor that had 12 random nucleotides. TCRdb analysed the 5' RACE reads with MiXCR anew, one entry per CDR3 protein. The table includes fewer than 2,000,000 distinct CDR3 sequences, 30% to 40% detected once. Points on this clonotype: The antigen is undetermined.

Sample donors were healthy Caucasian individuals that came from Russia, aged about 6 to 95. V was trimmed by 4 bases and J by 6 bases, leaving 10 bases between them. Germline V gives CDR1 MNHEY, CDR2 SVGAGI. CDR3 length equals 13 residues. This TCR came from a human donor in good health. The sequenced sample was blood. The chain couples TRBV6-5 to TRBJ2-1; tentatively, D is TRBD1 (6 bases). CDR3 region: CASSSTGFNEQFF. In nucleotides, the CDR3 is TGTGCCAGCAGTTCCACAGGGTTCAATGAGCAGTTCTTC.